This T cell receptor beta chain was recovered during a study of blood T cell repertoires in COVID-19. Study in general: Nucleic acid was either cDNA or gDNA, and it came from T cells, B-cell-depleted T cells, or PBMCs.

A single count supports this clone. Source study methods: Reference gene primer amplification yielded estimated nucleated cell counts. Assay used: immunoSEQ multiplex PCR; TCRdb lists only in-frame clones, some missing. The V and J calls and clone size come from that table; D and trimming were worked out from the DNA. This table has some 460,000 clones, roughly 91% appearing once. V shed 5 bases and J shed 5 bases, with 9 bases lying between them. The length of the CDR3 is 12 residues. Germline CDR1 is SGHTA and CDR2 is FQGNSA. The chain combines TRBV7-2 with TRBJ1-1; no clear D. The TCR sequence derives from a woman aged 25 to 39 with acute or convalescent COVID-19. The sequencing input was peripheral blood. The CDR3 nucleotides read TGTGCCAGCAGCCCCTCTTCGACTGAAGCTTTCTTT. This sequence encodes CASSPSSTEAFF.